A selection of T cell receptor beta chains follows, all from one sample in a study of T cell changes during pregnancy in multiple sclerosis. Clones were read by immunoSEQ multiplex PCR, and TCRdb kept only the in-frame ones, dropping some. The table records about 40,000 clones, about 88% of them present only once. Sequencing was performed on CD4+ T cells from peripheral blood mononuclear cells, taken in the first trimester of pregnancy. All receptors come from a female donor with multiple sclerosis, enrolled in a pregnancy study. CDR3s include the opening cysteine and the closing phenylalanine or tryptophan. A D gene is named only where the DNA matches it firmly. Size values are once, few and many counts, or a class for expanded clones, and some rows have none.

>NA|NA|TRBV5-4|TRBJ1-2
TGTGCCAGCAGCTTGGGGATGCAAGAGGACTATGGCTACACCTTC
CASSLGMQEDYGYTF
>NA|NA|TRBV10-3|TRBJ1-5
TGTGCCATCAGTGAATCAGGGGTACGGCATAGCAATCAGCCCCAGCATTTT
CAISESGVRHSNQPQHF
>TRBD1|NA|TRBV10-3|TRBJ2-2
TGTGCCATCAGCGACAGGGACCCCACGAACACCGGGGAGCTGTTTTTT
CAISDRDPTNTGELFF
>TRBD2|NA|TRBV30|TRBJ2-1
TGTGCCGGTCGGGGGACTAGCGGTTACAATGAGCAGTTCTTC
CAGRGTSGYNEQFF
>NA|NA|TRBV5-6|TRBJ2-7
TGTGCCAGCAGCTTGGGTACTTCGGGGGACAGCTCCTACGAGCAGTACTTC
CASSLGTSGDSSYEQYF
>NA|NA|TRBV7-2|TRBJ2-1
TGTGCCAGCAGCTTAGCGGCAGACAATGAGCAGTTCTTC
CASSLAADNEQFF
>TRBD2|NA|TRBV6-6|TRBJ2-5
TGTGCCAGCAGTTACCGTGGTAGCGGGGGGCAAGAGACCCAGTACTTC
CASSYRGSGGQETQYF
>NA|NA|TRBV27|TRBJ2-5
TGTGCCAGCAGTTTACGTTGGGGGGGCAGTGAGGGCGGCGGGACCCAGTACTTC
CASSLRWGGSEGGGTQYF
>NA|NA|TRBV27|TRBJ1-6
TGTGCCAGCAGTTTATACGGCAGGGGAACTCTTTCACCCCTCCACTTT
CASSLYGRGTLSPLHF
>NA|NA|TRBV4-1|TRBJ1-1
TGCGCCAGCAGCCAAGATAGGGGAGGGAACACTGAAGCTTTCTTT
CASSQDRGGNTEAFF
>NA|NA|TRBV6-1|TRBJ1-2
TGTGCCAGCAGTGAAGAGATACAGTACACAGCTAACTATGGCTACACCTTC
CASSEEIQYTANYGYTF
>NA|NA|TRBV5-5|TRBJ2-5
TGTGCCAGCAGCTTCTACAGGGTCGGGCTAGAGACCCAGTACTTC
CASSFYRVGLETQYF
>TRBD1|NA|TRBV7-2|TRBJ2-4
TGTGCCAGCAGCCAAACCTGGGACAGGGGGAACATTCAGTACTTC
CASSQTWDRGNIQYF
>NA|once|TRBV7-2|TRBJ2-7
TGTGCCAGCAGCTTATCCACGGGCTACGAGCAGTACTTC
CASSLSTGYEQYF
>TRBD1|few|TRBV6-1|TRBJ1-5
TGTGCCAGCTCATTCCTACAGGGGGCAGGGCAGCCCCAGCATTTT
CASSFLQGAGQPQHF
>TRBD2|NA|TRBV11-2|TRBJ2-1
TGTGCCAGCAGGAGAGCGGGAGCTAGTGAGCAGTTCTTC
CASRRAGASEQFF
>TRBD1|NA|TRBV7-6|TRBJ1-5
TGTGCCAGCAGCTTAGCGGACAGGGGGCTGGGGCCCCAGCATTTT
CASSLADRGLGPQHF
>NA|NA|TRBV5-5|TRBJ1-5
TGTGCCAGCAGCTTGCAATGGCGGAGAGGGAATCAGCCCCAGCATTTT
CASSLQWRRGNQPQHF
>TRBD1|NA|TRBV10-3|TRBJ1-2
TGTGCCATCAATCCTACAGGGGATAACTATGGCTACACCTTC
CAINPTGDNYGYTF
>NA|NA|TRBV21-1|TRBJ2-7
TGTGCCAGCAGCGTCCGGACAAATCAACCCAGAGACGTAGAGCGAGACGTTTTC
CASSVRTNQPRDVERDVF
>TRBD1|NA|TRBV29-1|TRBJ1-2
TGCAGCGTTCTCGATGGACAGGGCTATGGCTACACCTTC
CSVLDGQGYGYTF
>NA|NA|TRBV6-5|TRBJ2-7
TGTGCCAGCAGCCGAACAGGGACCTACGAGCAGTACTTC
CASSRTGTYEQYF
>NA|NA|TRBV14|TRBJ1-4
TGTGCCAGCAGCTTCGGGGAGGGAGAAAAACTGTTTTTT
CASSFGEGEKLFF
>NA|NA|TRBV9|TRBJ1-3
TGTGCCAGCAGCTCCCGGGACATTTTCTCTGGAAACACCATATATTTT
CASSSRDIFSGNTIYF
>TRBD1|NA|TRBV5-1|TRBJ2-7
TGCGCCAGCAGCTTTCAGGGACAGGAGGGCAACGAGCAGTACTTC
CASSFQGQEGNEQYF
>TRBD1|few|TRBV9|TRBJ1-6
TGTGCCAGCAGCGTAGGGTTGGACAGGAGTTATTCACCCCTCCACTTT
CASSVGLDRSYSPLHF
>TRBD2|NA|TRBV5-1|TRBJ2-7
TGCGCCAGCAGCCACGAAATAGCGGGGGCCCCCTACGAGCAGTACTTC
CASSHEIAGAPYEQYF
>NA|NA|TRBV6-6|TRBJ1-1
TGTGCCAGCAGTTACTCTACGGGCACTGAAGCTTTCTTT
CASSYSTGTEAFF
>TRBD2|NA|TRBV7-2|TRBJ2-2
TGTGCCAGCAGCCCTCCGGGACTAGCGGGGGGAGGGTGGACCGGGGAGCTGTTTTTT
CASSPPGLAGGGWTGELFF
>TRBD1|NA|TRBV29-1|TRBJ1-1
TGCAGCGTCGGACAGGGAGGTACTGAAGCTTTCTTT
CSVGQGGTEAFF
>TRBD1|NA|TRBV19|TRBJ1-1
TGTGCCAGTAGCCCGACAGGGGGATACACTGAAGCTTTCTTT
CASSPTGGYTEAFF
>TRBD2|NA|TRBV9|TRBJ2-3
TGTGCCAGCAGCGTAGGTGCGGGGGATAGCACAGATACGCAGTATTTT
CASSVGAGDSTDTQYF
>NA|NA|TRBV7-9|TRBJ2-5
TGTGCCAGCAGTCGAGGGGGACAAGAGACCCAGTACTTC
CASSRGGQETQYF
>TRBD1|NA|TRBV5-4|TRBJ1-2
TGTGCCAGCAGCTCGGGACAGGGGGCCGACTATGGCTACACCTTC
CASSSGQGADYGYTF
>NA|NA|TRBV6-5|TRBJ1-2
TGTGCCAGCAGTTACTCGGCCAGAAACTATGGCTACACCTTC
CASSYSARNYGYTF
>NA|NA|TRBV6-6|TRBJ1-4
TGTGCCAGCAGTCCCCGGGGGGGAGCAACTAATGAAAAACTGTTTTTT
CASSPRGGATNEKLFF
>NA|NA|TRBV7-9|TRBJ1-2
TGTGCCAGCACCGCCCAGAACTATGGCTACACCTTC
CASTAQNYGYTF
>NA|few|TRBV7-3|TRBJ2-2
TGTGCCAGCAGCCCAAAAACGGGCACCGGGGAGCTGTTTTTT
CASSPKTGTGELFF
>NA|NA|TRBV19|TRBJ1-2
TGTGCCAGTAGTATCCCCAGTTATGGCTACACCTTC
CASSIPSYGYTF
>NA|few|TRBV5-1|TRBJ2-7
TGCGCCAGCAGCTGGAGCCGGGACACTAGAAACTACGAGCAGTACTTC
CASSWSRDTRNYEQYF
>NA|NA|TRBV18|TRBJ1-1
TGTGCCAGCTCACCGCCGCCGATAGGGGCAACTGAAGCTTTCTTT
CASSPPPIGATEAFF
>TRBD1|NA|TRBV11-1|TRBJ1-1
TGTGCCAGCAGGGACAGGGGTGAAGCTTTCTTT
CASRDRGEAFF
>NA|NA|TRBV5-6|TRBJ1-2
TGTGCCAGCAGCTGGGGTCTGGGGCCAGAGGGCTACACCTTC
CASSWGLGPEGYTF
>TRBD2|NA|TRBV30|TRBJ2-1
TGTGCCTGGAGTGTTCCCGGACTAGCGGGGGGGATTAGGAATGAGCAGTTCTTC
CAWSVPGLAGGIRNEQFF
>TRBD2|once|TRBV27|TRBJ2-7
TGTGCCAGCAGTAGACTAGCGGGAAATAAGAGGTACGAGCAGTACTTC
CASSRLAGNKRYEQYF
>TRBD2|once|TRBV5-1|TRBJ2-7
TGCGCCAGCAGCCCTTTAGGACTAGCGTCTACCTCCTACGAGCAGTACTTC
CASSPLGLASTSYEQYF
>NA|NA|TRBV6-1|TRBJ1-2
TGTGCCAGCAGTGAAGGGGCAGTCTATGGCTACACCTTC
CASSEGAVYGYTF
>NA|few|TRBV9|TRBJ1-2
TGTGCCAGCAGCGTAGGACAAAGCTATGGCTACACCTTC
CASSVGQSYGYTF
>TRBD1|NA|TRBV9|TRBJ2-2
TGTGCCAGCGCCCCGACAGGGGATGCGAACACCGGGGAGCTGTTTTTT
CASAPTGDANTGELFF
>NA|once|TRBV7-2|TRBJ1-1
TGTGCCAGCTGCCTTAACACAGACACTGAAGCTTTCTTT
CASCLNTDTEAFF
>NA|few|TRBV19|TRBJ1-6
TGTGCCAGTAGTCCGGGACACCGAACCTATAATTCACCCCTCCACTTT
CASSPGHRTYNSPLHF
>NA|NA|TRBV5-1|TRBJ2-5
TGCGCCAGCAGCTTGGCCGGGGTAGGAGAGACCCAGTACTTC
CASSLAGVGETQYF
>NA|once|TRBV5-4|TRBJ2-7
TGTGCCAGCAGCTCAAGTGGGCTGTCCTACGAGCAGTACTTC
CASSSSGLSYEQYF
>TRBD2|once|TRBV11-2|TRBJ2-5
TGTGCCAGCAGCTTAAGGATCGGGACTAGCGGCCAAGAGACCCAGTACTTC
CASSLRIGTSGQETQYF
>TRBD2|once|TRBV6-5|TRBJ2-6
TGTGCCAGCAGTTACATTCTAGCGGGACCTGCCAACGTCCTGACTTTC
CASSYILAGPANVLTF
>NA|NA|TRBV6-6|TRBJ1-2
TGTGCCAGCACCCTTGCGGGGGGCGACTATGGCTACACCTTC
CASTLAGGDYGYTF
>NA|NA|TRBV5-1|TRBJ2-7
TGCGCCAGCAGCTGGTCCGGGGACTCCTACGAGCAGTACTTC
CASSWSGDSYEQYF